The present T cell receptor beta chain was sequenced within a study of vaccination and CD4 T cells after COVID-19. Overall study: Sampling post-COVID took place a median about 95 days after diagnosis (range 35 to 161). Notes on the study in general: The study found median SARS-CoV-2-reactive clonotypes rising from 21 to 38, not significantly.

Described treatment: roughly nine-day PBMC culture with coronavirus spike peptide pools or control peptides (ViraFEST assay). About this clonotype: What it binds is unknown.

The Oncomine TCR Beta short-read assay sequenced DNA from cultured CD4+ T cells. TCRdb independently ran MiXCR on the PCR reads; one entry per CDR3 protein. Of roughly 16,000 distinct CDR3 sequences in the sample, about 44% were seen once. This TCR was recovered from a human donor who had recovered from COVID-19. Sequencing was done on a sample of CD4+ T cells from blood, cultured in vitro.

CDR3 residues: CSVDRGAQKGETQYF. CDR3 coding DNA: TGCAGCGTTGATAGGGGCGCACAGAAGGGGGAGACCCAGTACTTC. V is TRBV29-1 and J is TRBJ2-5, with a tentative D call TRBD1 (5 bases). The V end lost 3 bases, the J end lost 5 bases, and 19 bases lay between the germline ends. The CDR3 is 15 amino acids. CDR1 is SQVTM, CDR2 ANQGSEA, per germline. The full variable domain, completed using reference TRBV29-1 and TRBJ2-5, is SAVISQKPSRDICQRGTSLTIQCQVDSQVTMMFWYRQQPGQSLTLIATANQGSEATYESGFVIDKFPISRPNLTFSTLTVSNMSPEDSSIYLCSVDRGAQKGETQYFGPGTRLLVL.